This T cell receptor beta chain was observed in a study of T cells after yellow fever vaccination. Of note for this clonotype: Its cognate antigen is unknown.

Generation of TCR cDNA used 5'RACE template switching (which added a universal primer site and UMIs). TCRdb itself ran the 5' RACE reads through MiXCR, one entry per CDR3 protein. The sample consists of more than 350,000 distinct CDR3 sequences, around a tenth of them appearing once. The study's findings and limits: Contaminants from the bulk population, in the form of abundant clonotypes, could be found in FACS-sorted repertoires. After the booster, 96% of CD4 and about nine tenths of CD8 primary-response clones were re-detected. Some clonotypes were seen in both the CD4 and the CD8 compartments. These made up a small share and likely arose from convergent recombination.

The CDR3 is 14 amino acids. Germline CDR1 is SQVTM and CDR2 is ANQGSEA. Trimming removed 7 bases from V and 2 bases from J; junction bases left unmatched: 8. The sequenced sample was PBMCs, obtained on the day of the first yellow fever vaccination. The source is a man between 18 and 29 years old who received the YFV17D yellow fever vaccine. The rearrangement uses TRBV29-1 and TRBJ2-3; TRBD1 matches at 8 bases. This CDR3 reads CSAPPQGATDTQYF. The DNA of the CDR3 is TGCAGCGCCCCCCCCCAGGGGGCCACAGATACGCAGTATTTT.